Following are 10 T cell receptor beta chains from one sample sequenced in a study of Graves' ophthalmopathy and Graves' hyperthyroidism. Amplifying from RNA transcripts, the study obtained TCR beta CDR3 regions. HTBI-primed first-round RT-PCR preceded second-round multiplex PCR. TCRdb recomputed calls from the multiplex PCR reads with MiXCR, one row per CDR3 protein. The repertoire has approximately 700,000 distinct CDR3 sequences, roughly 39% of them found once; the top ten carry more than 3%. Sequencing used peripheral blood. The source is an adult man with Graves' ophthalmopathy.

As to this clonotype: A much larger clone lies one base from this, so it may be a read error. V is TRBV19 and J is TRBJ1-4; D is undetermined. The CDR3 covers 13 residues. Germline lookup yields CDR1 LNHDA and CDR2 SQIVND (reference sequence). Trimming shortened V by 4 bases and J by 6 bases, and 9 bases separated the two germline ends. This CDR3 is CASSNSLDEKLFF. DNA of the CDR3: TGTGCCAGTAGTAACAGCTTAGATGAAAAACTGTTTTTT.

The gene calls are TRBV24-1 and TRBJ1-5, with 9 positions matching TRBD1. The junction had 3 bases not matched to a gene; V was cut back by 5 bases and J by 2 bases. Germline CDR1 reads KGHDR; CDR2 reads SFDVKD. The CDR3 runs 15 residues. Here the CDR3 DNA reads TGTGCCACCAGTGGACGGACAGGGGGCAATCAGCCCCAGCATTTT. Translation gives CATSGRTGGNQPQHF.

In this sample, this clonotype turned up a few times. Since no conserved phenylalanine or tryptophan closes the CDR3, a read error is the likely cause. Because the CDR3's place on the DNA is in doubt, the DNA is left out and the CDR3 is given as listed by TCRdb. This chain links TRBV10-3 with TRBJ1-1. The CDR3 has 8 amino acids, counting both end residues. From germline, CDR1 is ENHRY and CDR2 SYGVKD. This chain's CDR3 is CAISGLAG.

To note about this clonotype: The conserved phenylalanine or tryptophan is not found at the CDR3 terminus, so this likely reflects a read error. The DNA is left out, because the CDR3 cannot be placed on it with certainty; the CDR3 is given as TCRdb lists it. V gene TRBV24-1 combines with J gene TRBJ2-5. The germline gives CDR1 KGHDR, CDR2 SFDVKD. Counting both end residues, the CDR3 totals 8 amino acids. The CDR3 is CATSDSTS.

V gene TRBV5-1 combines with J gene TRBJ1-2; TRBD1 matches at 9 bases. CDR1 and CDR2 from the germline V gene are SGHRS and YFSETQ. This CDR3 region has 14 residues. V dropped 5 bases and J dropped 4; count of bases not matched to a gene: 6. The CDR3 bases are TGCGCCAGCAGGGAGACAGGGGGTCGCTATGGCTACACCTTC. Its protein product is CASRETGGRYGYTF. Filled out from reference TRBV5-1 and TRBJ1-2, the complete variable domain reads KAGVTQTPRYLIKTRGQQVTLSCSPISGHRSVSWYQQTPGQGLQFLFEYFSETQRNKGNFPGRFSGRQFSNSRSEMNVSTLELGDSALYLCASRETGGRYGYTFGSGTRLTVV.

This clonotype was seen more than once but under ten times. A much larger clone lies one base from this, so it may be a read error. This chain joins TRBV20-1 and TRBJ2-5, with D possibly matching TRBD2 (5 bases). There are 14 residues in the CDR3. Trimming stripped 1 base from V and 3 bases from J, with 12 bases between. In germline, CDR1 is DFQATT, CDR2 SNEGSKA (reference sequence). CDR3 in DNA: TGCAGTGCTAGAGTCGCCGGGATCGAAGAGACCCAGTACTTC. It is translated as CSARVAGIEETQYF.

V usage is TRBV2 and J usage is TRBJ1-2; 10 bases align to TRBD1. The V gene's germline CDR1 is SNHLY and CDR2 FYNNEI. The CDR3 loop spans 15 amino acids. V gave up 7 bases and J gave up 4 bases; unmatched junction bases: 9. This CDR3 is CASTMTGGISYGYTF. CDR3 coding DNA: TGTGCCAGCACTATGACAGGGGGCATTAGCTATGGCTACACCTTC.

This clonotype was counted between two and nine times. V usage is TRBV7-9 and J usage is TRBJ2-7; TRBD2 matches 7 bases. The CDR3 has 13 residues. V lost 3 bases and J lost 6; bases outside the gene matches: 5. Germline assignment: CDR1 SEHNR and CDR2 FQNEAQ (reference sequence). CDR3 in amino acids: CASSFGGRSEQYF. In DNA, the CDR3 is TGTGCCAGCAGCTTTGGCGGGAGATCCGAGCAGTACTTC.

This clonotype has at least ten counts. V is TRBV10-3 and J is TRBJ2-6; unclear D gene. Trimming removed 10 bases from V and 0 bases from J, with 10 bases in between. The CDR3 consists of 14 residues. Germline V gene lookup returns CDR1 ENHRY and CDR2 SYGVKD. In DNA form, the CDR3 reads TGTGCCAGCCTTACACCCTCTGGGGCCAACGTCCTGACTTTC. It codes for CASLTPSGANVLTF.

In its sample, this clonotype was seen many times. The rearrangement uses TRBV2 and TRBJ1-5, with D possibly matching TRBD1 (5 bases). The germline V gene encodes CDR1 SNHLY and CDR2 FYNNEI. V was trimmed by 5 bases and J by 4 bases, leaving 9 bases between them. This CDR3 has 13 residues. The CDR3 sequence is CASSLDKNQPQHF. The CDR3 bases are TGTGCCAGCAGTCTGGACAAAAATCAGCCCCAGCATTTT. The complete variable domain, with remaining parts taken from reference TRBV2 and TRBJ1-5, reads EPEVTQTPSHQVTQMGQEVILRCVPISNHLYFYWYRQILGQKVEFLVSFYNNEISEKSEIFDDQFSVERPDGSNFTLKIRSTKLEDSAMYFCASSLDKNQPQHFGDGTRLSIL.